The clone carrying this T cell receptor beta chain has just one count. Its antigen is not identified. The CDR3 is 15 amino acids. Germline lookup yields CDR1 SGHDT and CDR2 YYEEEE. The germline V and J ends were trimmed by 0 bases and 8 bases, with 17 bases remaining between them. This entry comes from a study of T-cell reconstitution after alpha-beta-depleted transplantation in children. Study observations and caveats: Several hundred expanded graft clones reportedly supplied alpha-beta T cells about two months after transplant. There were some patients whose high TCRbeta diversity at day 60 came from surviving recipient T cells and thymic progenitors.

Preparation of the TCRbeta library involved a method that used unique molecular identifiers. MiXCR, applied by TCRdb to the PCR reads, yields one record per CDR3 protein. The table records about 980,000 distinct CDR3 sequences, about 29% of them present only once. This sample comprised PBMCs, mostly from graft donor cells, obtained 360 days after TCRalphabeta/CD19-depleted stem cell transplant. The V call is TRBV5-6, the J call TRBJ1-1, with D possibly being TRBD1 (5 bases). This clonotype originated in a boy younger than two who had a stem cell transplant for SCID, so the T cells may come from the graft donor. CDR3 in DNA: TGTGCCAGCAGCTTGGGACTCTTTCAGGGAAGGGAAGCTTTCTTT. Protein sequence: CASSLGLFQGREAFF.